The source of this T cell receptor (beta chain) is a study of identical twins. From the 5' RACE reads, TCRdb called clonotypes with MiXCR, one entry per CDR3 protein. The table includes more than 1.5 million distinct CDR3 sequences, roughly 35% detected once. Trimming took off 0 bases at V and 3 bases at J, with 5 bases between the two ends. This CDR3 has 13 residues. Germline V lookup: CDR1 LNHDA, CDR2 SQIVND (reference sequence). Study-wide results and limits: In drawing conclusions, the study used cross-sectional statistical analysis and did not follow the same donors.

In the case of this clonotype: Its target is unknown.

This TCR was sampled from a newborn girl in good health. V is TRBV19 and J is TRBJ2-5; D call uncertain. Specimen: cord blood. The CDR3 DNA reads TGTGCCAGTAGTATAGAGCCGGAAGAGACCCAGTACTTC. Protein product: CASSIEPEETQYF.